This TCR beta chain was sequenced for a study of T cells in Graves' hyperthyroidism and ophthalmopathy. Points from the study as a whole: Ophthalmopathy was told apart from stable hyperthyroidism by a 13 V-J model.

Disease duration under 2 months; hyperthyroidism patients were aged 18 to 65. RNA transcripts gave rise to amplified TCR beta CDR3 regions. The TCR CDR3 first-round RT-PCR relied on the HTBI primer set. TCRdb re-called the multiplex PCR reads with MiXCR, one entry per CDR3 protein. The sample lists around 700,000 distinct CDR3 sequences, around 19% occurring once. Points on this clonotype: Its antigen is currently unknown.

The sequenced sample was blood. The source of this sequence is a woman in her fifties or sixties with Graves' hyperthyroidism that later progressed to Graves' ophthalmopathy.

CDR3 amino acids: CASSSHDGALLPAFF. The CDR3 DNA reads as TGTGCCAGTAGCTCCCATGATGGGGCCCTATTGCCAGCTTTCTTT. The chain couples TRBV19 to TRBJ1-1, with D perhaps TRBD1 (5 bases). Germline V gene data show CDR1 as LNHDA and CDR2 as SQIVND (reference sequence). The CDR3 is made up of 15 amino acids. V was cut by 6 bases and J by 10 bases, with 24 bases left in between.